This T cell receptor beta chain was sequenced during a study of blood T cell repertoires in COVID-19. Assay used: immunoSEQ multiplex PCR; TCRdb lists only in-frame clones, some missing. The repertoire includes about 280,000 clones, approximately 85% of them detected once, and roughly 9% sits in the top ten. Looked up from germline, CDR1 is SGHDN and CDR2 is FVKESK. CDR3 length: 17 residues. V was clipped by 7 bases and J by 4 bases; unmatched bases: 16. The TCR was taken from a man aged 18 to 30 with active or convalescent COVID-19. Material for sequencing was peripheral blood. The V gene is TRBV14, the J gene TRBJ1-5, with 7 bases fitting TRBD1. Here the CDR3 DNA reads TGTGCCAGCACCCACCCCCCCCAGGACAGGTCTAATCAGCCCCAGCATTTT. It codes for CASTHPPQDRSNQPQHF. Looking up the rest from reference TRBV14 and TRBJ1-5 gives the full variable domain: EAGVTQFPSHSVIEKGQTVTLRCDPISGHDNLYWYRRVMGKEIKFLLHFVKESKQDESGMPNNRFLAERTGGTYSTLKVQPAELEDSGVYFCASTHPPQDRSNQPQHFGDGTRLSIL.